This T cell receptor (beta chain) comes out of a study of blood T cells in healthy people across ages. The CDR3 totals 11 residues. Per the germline V gene, CDR1 is MNHEY and CDR2 is SVGEGT. Trimming cost V 6 bases and J 2 bases, with 4 bases left between them. A sample-barcoded 5' primer and a J-beta primer mix were used in a second PCR of roughly 7 to 12 cycles. From the 5' RACE reads, TCRdb called clonotypes with MiXCR, one entry per CDR3 protein. The sample includes around 710,000 distinct CDR3 sequences, about 42% of them seen just once. This clonotype has ten or more counts. The gene calls are TRBV6-2 or TRBV6-3 and TRBJ2-5; D call uncertain. This clonotype originated in a woman aged 55-75 years in good health. The sequenced sample was blood. The CDR3 reads CASRQQETQYF. CDR3 sequence (DNA): TGTGCCAGCAGACAACAAGAGACCCAGTACTTC.